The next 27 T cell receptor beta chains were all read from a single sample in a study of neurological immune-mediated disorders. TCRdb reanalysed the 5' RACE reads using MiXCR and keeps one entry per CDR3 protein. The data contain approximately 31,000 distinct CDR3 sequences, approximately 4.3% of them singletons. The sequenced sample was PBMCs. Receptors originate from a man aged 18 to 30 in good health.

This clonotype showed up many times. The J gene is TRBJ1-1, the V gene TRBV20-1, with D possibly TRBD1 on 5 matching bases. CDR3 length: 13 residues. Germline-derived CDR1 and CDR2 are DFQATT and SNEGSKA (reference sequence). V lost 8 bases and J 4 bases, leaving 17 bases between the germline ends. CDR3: CSPRSGEGTEAFF. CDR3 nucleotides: TGCAGTCCCAGGTCGGGGGAGGGCACTGAAGCTTTCTTT.

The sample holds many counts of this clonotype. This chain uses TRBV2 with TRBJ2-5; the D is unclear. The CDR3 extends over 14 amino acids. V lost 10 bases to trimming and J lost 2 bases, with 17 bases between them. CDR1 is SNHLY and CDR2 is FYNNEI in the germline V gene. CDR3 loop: CAIPAPRRQETQYF. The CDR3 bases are TGTGCCATCCCTGCACCGAGACGGCAAGAGACCCAGTACTTC.

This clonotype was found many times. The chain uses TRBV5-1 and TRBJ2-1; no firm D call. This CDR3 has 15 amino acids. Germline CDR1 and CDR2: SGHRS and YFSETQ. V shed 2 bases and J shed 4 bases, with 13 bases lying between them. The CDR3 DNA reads TGCGCCAGCAGCTTATCGGTCGGAAGATACAATGAGCAGTTCTTC. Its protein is CASSLSVGRYNEQFF.

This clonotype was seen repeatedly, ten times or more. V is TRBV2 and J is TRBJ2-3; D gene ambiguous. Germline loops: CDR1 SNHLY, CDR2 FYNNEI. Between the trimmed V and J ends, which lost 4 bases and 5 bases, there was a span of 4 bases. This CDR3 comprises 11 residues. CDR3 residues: CASSVEDTQYF. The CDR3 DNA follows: TGTGCCAGCAGTGTGGAAGATACGCAGTATTTT.

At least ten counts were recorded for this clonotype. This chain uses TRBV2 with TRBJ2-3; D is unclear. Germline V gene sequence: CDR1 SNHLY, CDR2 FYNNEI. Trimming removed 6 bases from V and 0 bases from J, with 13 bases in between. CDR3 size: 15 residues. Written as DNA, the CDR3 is TGTGCCAGCAGCCCCGTCCAAGACAGCACAGATACGCAGTATTTT. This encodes CASSPVQDSTDTQYF. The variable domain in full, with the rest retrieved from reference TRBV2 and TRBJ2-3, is EPEVTQTPSHQVTQMGQEVILRCVPISNHLYFYWYRQILGQKVEFLVSFYNNEISEKSEIFDDQFSVERPDGSNFTLKIRSTKLEDSAMYFCASSPVQDSTDTQYFGPGTRLTVL.

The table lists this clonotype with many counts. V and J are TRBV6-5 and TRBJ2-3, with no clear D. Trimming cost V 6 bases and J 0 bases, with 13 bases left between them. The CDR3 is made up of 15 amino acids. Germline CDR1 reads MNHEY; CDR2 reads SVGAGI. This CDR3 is CASRTPGTSTDTQYF. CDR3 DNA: TGTGCCAGCAGAACTCCTGGCACTAGCACAGATACGCAGTATTTT.

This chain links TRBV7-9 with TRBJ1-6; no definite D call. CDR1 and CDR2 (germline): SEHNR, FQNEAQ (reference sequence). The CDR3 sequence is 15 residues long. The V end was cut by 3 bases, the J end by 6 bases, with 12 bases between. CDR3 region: CASSFLAGPNSPLHF. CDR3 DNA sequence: TGTGCCAGCAGCTTTTTAGCAGGACCTAATTCACCCCTCCACTTT.

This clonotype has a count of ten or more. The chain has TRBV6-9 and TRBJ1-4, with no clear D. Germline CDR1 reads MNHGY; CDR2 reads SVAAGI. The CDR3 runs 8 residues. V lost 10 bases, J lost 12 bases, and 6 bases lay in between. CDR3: CATAELFF. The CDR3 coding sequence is TGTGCCACCGCCGAACTGTTTTTT.

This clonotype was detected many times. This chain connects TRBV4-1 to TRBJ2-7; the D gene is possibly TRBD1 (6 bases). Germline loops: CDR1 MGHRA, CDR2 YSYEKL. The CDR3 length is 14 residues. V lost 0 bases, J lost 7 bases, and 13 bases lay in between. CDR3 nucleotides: TGCGCCAGCAGCCAAGATATGGGGGCAGGTGAGCAGTACTTC. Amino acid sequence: CASSQDMGAGEQYF.

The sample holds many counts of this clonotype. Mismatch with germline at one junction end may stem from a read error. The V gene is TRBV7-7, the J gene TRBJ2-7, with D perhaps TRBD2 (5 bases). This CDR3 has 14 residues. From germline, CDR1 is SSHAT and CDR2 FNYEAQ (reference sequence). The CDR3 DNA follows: TGTGCTAGCAGCTTAGCGCCCGAGTCCCACGAGCAGTACTTC. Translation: CASSLAPESHEQYF.

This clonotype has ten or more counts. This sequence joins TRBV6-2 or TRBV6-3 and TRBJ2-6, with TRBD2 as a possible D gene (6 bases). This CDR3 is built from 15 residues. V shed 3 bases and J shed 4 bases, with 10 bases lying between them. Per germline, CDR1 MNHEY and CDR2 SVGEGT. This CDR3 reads CASSYGGAGANVLTF. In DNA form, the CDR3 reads TGTGCCAGCAGTTATGGCGGGGCCGGGGCCAACGTCCTGACTTTC.

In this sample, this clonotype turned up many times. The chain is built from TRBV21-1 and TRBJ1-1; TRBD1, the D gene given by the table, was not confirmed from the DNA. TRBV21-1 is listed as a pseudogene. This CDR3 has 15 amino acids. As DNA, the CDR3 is TGTGCCAGCAGCGCATCTAGACAGGAGAACACTGAAGCTTTCTTT. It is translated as CASSASRQENTEAFF.

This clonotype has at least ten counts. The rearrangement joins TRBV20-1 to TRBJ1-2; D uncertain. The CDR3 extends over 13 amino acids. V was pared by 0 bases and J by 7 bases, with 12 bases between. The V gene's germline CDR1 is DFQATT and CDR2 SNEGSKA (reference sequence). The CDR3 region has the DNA TGCAGTGCTAGAGATTTAGGGCTTGGTGGCTACACCTTC. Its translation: CSARDLGLGGYTF.

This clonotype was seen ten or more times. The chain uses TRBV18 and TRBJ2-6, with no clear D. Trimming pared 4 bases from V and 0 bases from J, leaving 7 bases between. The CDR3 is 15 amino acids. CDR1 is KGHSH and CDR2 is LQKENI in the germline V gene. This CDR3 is CASSLLNSGANVLTF. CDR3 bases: TGTGCCAGCTCACTTCTGAACTCTGGGGCCAACGTCCTGACTTTC.

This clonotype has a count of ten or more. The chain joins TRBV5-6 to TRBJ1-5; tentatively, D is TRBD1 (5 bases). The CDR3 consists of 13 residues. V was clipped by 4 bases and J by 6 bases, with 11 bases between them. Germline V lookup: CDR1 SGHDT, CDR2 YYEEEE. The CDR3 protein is CASSPWGVQPQHF. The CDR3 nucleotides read TGTGCCAGCAGCCCTTGGGGGGTTCAGCCCCAGCATTTT.

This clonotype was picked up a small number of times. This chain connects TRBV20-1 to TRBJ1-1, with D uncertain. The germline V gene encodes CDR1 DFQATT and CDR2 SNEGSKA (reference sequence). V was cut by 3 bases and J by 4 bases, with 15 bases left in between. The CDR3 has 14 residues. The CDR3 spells CSASSLAVFTEAFF. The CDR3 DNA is TGCAGTGCTAGCAGTCTCGCGGTGTTCACTGAAGCTTTCTTT.

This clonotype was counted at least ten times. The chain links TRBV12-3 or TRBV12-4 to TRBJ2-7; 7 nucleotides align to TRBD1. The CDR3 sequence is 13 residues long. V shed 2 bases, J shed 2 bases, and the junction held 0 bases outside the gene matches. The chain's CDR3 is CASSLQGAYEQYF. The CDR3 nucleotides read TGTGCCAGCAGTTTACAGGGGGCCTACGAGCAGTACTTC.

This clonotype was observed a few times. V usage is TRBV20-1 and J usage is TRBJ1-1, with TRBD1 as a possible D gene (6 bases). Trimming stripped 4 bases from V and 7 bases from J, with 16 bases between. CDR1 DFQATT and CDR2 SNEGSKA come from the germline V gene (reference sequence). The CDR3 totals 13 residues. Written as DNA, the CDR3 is TGCAGTGCTATAAGGACAGCCTATATTGAAGCTTTCTTT. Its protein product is CSAIRTAYIEAFF.

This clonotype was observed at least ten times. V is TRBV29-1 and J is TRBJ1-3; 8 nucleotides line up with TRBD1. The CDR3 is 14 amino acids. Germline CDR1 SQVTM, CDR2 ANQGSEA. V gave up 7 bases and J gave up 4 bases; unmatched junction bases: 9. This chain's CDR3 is CSATRQGMGNTIYF. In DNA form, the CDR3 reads TGCAGCGCAACGAGACAGGGGATGGGAAACACCATATATTTT.

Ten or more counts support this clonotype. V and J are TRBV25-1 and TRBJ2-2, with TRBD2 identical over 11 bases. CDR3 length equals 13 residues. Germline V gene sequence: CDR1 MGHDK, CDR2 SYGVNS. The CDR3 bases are TGTGCGGGACTAGCGGACAACACCGGGGAGCTGTTTTTT. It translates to CAGLADNTGELFF.

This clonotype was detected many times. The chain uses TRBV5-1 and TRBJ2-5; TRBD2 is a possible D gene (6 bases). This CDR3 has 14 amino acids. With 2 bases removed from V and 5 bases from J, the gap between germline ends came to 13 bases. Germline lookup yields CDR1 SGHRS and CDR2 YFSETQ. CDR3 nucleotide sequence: TGCGCCAGCAGCTTAGGTGGCGGAGGGGAGACCCAGTACTTC. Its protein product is CASSLGGGGETQYF.

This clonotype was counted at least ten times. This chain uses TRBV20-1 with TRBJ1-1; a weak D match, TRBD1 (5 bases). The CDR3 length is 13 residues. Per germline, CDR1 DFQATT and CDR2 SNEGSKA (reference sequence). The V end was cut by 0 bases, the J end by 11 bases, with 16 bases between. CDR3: CSARDLARDSAFF. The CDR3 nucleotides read TGCAGTGCTAGAGATCTAGCTAGGGACTCGGCTTTCTTT.

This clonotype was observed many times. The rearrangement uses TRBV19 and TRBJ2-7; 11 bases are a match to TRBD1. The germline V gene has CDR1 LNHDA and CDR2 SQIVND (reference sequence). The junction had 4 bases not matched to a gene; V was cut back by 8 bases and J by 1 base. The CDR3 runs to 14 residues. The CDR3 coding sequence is TGTGCCAGTCACCGGGACAGGGGGTCCTACGAGCAGTACTTC. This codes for CASHRDRGSYEQYF.

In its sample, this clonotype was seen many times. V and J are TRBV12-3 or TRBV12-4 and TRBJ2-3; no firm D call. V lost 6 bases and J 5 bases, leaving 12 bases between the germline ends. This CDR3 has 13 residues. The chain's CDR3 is CASRWSRGDTQYF. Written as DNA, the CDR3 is TGTGCCAGCAGGTGGTCCCGCGGAGATACGCAGTATTTT.

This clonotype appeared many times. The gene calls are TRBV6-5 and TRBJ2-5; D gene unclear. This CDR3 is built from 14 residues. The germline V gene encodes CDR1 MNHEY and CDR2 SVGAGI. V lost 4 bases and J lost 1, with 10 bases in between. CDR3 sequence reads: CASSFSAIQETQYF. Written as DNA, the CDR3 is TGTGCCAGCAGTTTTTCAGCGATCCAAGAGACCCAGTACTTC.

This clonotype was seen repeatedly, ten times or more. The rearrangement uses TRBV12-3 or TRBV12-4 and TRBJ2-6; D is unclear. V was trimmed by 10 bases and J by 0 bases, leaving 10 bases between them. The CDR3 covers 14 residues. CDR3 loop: CATSPRSGANVLTF. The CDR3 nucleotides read TGTGCCACCTCGCCCCGCTCTGGGGCCAACGTCCTGACTTTC.

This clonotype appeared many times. The CDR3 protein is CASNKIQGRNTEAFF. The CDR3 coding sequence is TGTGCCAGCAACAAGATACAGGGGCGAAACACTGAAGCTTTCTTT. The chain has TRBV6-2 or TRBV6-3 and TRBJ1-1; 7 positions agree with TRBD1. Per germline, CDR1 MNHEY and CDR2 SVGEGT. Germline trimming cut 7 bases from V and 2 bases from J; bases unmatched to any gene: 10. This CDR3 has 15 amino acids.